Listed below are T cell receptor beta chains from one sample, sequenced in a study of T cells in Graves' hyperthyroidism and ophthalmopathy. A single record per CDR3 protein comes from TCRdb applying MiXCR to the multiplex PCR reads. Of hundreds of thousands of distinct CDR3 sequences in the sample, 15% to 19% were seen once. The sample comprised blood. The receptor set was obtained from a woman younger than 35 with Graves' hyperthyroidism. CDR3s include the opening cysteine and the closing phenylalanine or tryptophan. The D gene is left open where the match is weak. Expanded clones get a size class; other rows say once, few or many, or leave the size out.

12,TRBJ1-3,NA,TRBV10-3,NA,TGTGCCGTACAGGGATCTGGAAACACCATATATTTT,CAVQGSGNTIYF
13,TRBJ1-1,NA,TRBV19,many,TGTGCCAGTAGTCAGGGCCGGGGCACTGAAGCTTTCTTT,CASSQGRGTEAFF
13,TRBJ2-3,TRBD2,TRBV20-1,NA,TGCAGTGCTAGACCCTGGGGCAGGGAGGGGCAGTATTTT,CSARPWGREGQYF
14,TRBJ2-2,NA,TRBV7-2,few,TGTGCCAGCAGCTTAGGCTATATGGGCGGGGAGCTGTTTTTT,CASSLGYMGGELFF
13,TRBJ2-3,NA,TRBV12-3/TRBV12-4,many,TGTGCCAGCAGTCGGACTGCCACAGATACGCAGTATTTT,CASSRTATDTQYF
14,TRBJ2-2,NA,TRBV20-1,NA,TGCAGTGCAACCTCCCCGGGGCGAACCGGGGAGCTGTTTTTT,CSATSPGRTGELFF
13,TRBJ1-1,NA,TRBV28,many,TGTGCCAGCAGTTCGAGGGGGGTTCCTGAAGCTTTCTTT,CASSSRGVPEAFF
15,TRBJ1-6,TRBD1,TRBV7-2,many,TGTGCCAGCAGCGTTACAGGGGCGAGCAATTCACCCCTCCACTTT,CASSVTGASNSPLHF
16,TRBJ2-1,TRBD2,TRBV6-1,NA,TGTGCCAGCCGAACCGCCGGGACTAGCGGGAGTCATGAGCAGTTCTTC,CASRTAGTSGSHEQFF
11,TRBJ1-4,NA,TRBV28,few,TGTGCCAGCAGTCTGTTTGAAAAACTGTTTTTT,CASSLFEKLFF
12,TRBJ2-1,NA,TRBV12-3/TRBV12-4,NA,TGTGCCAGCAGTTCCCAGGGCGATGAGCAGTTCTTC,CASSSQGDEQFF
12,TRBJ1-2,NA,TRBV10-3,few,TGTGCCAGCAGCGAGAGGGAGAGGGGCTACACCTTC,CASSERERGYTF
14,TRBJ2-7,TRBD2,TRBV15,few,TGTGCCACCAGCCTAGCGGGGGGGTTCTACGAGCAGTACTTC,CATSLAGGFYEQYF
16,TRBJ2-1,TRBD2,TRBV10-2,NA,TGCGCCAGCAGTGATCGAGCGGGGAGAACCTACAATGAGCAGTTCTTC,CASSDRAGRTYNEQFF
16,TRBJ2-1,TRBD2,TRBV20-1,many,TGCAGTGCTAGGATGATTGGGACTAGCGGGGGCAATGAGCAGTTCTTC,CSARMIGTSGGNEQFF
14,TRBJ1-5,NA,TRBV6-1,few,TGTGCCAGCAGTGAATCCGACTCCAATCAGCCCCAGCATTTT,CASSESDSNQPQHF
13,TRBJ2-5,NA,TRBV7-2,many,TGTGCCAGCAGCTTATCTCAGGAGGGGGGCCAGTACTTC,CASSLSQEGGQYF
15,TRBJ2-1,NA,TRBV6-5,many,TGTGCCAGCAGTTACTCGATTGAGGTATCTTTTGAGCAGTTCTTC,CASSYSIEVSFEQFF
16,TRBJ1-1,TRBD1,TRBV5-1,NA,TGCGCCAGCAGCTTAAGGGGACAGAGAATGAACACTGAAGCTTTCTTT,CASSLRGQRMNTEAFF
17,TRBJ2-7,TRBD2,TRBV28,many,TGTGCCAGCAGTCCCACCGTAAGCGAGCGGGAGTACGACGAGCAGTACTTC,CASSPTVSEREYDEQYF
13,TRBJ1-4,NA,TRBV12-3/TRBV12-4,NA,TGTGCCAGCAGTCGGGCGGAGGATGAAAAACTGTTTTTT,CASSRAEDEKLFF
14,TRBJ2-2,NA,TRBV10-3,few,TGTGCCATCAGTCCGCTTACGAACACCGGGGAGCTGTTTTTT,CAISPLTNTGELFF
11,TRBJ1-4,NA,TRBV5-1,few,TGCGCCAGCAGCTTCGAGGAAAAACTGTTTTTT,CASSFEEKLFF
16,TRBJ2-4,NA,TRBV5-1,few,TGCGCCAGCAGCTTGGGCGTGGGATCAGCCAAAAACATTCAGTACTTC,CASSLGVGSAKNIQYF
15,TRBJ2-7,NA,TRBV20-1,many,TGCAGTGCTAGAGCGCCGACATTGACTGGTTACGAGCAGTACTTC,CSARAPTLTGYEQYF
20,TRBJ2-5,TRBD2,TRBV7-9,NA,TGTGCCAGCAGCTCCACCTTGGGGACTAGCTTCTTATTTGTCCAAGAGACCCAGTACTTC,CASSSTLGTSFLFVQETQYF
12,TRBJ1-4,NA,TRBV6-2/TRBV6-3,NA,TGTGCCAGCAGTAGAGGGGGGCAAAAACTGTTTTTT,CASSRGGQKLFF
19,TRBJ2-1,NA,TRBV12-3/TRBV12-4,many,TGTGCCAGCAGTTTGGGGCCCGGTTTGGGACATCGCTCCTACAATGAGCAGTTCTTC,CASSLGPGLGHRSYNEQFF
18,TRBJ1-2,NA,TRBV12-3/TRBV12-4,many,TGTGCCAGCAGTTTAGATTGGGGTATAGTAGGGACTAACTATGGCTACACCTTC,CASSLDWGIVGTNYGYTF
16,TRBJ1-2,TRBD1,TRBV10-3,many,TGTGCCATCAGTGTCTCAAGGACAGGGGGAATCTATGGCTACACCTTC,CAISVSRTGGIYGYTF
15,TRBJ2-7,TRBD2,TRBV4-3,few,TGCGCCAGCAGCCAAGTCAGAGCGGGGGGAAACGAGCAGTACTTC,CASSQVRAGGNEQYF
16,TRBJ1-6,NA,TRBV6-6,few,TGTGCCAGCAGTTACTTGAGGAGCTCCTATAATTCACCCCTCCACTTT,CASSYLRSSYNSPLHF
13,TRBJ2-7,TRBD1,TRBV20-1,many,TGCAGTGCGGACGGACAGGGGGCCCACGAGCAGTACTTC,CSADGQGAHEQYF
15,TRBJ2-3,TRBD2,TRBV27,few,TGTGCCAGCAGTGAAGCGGGGGGGCTAGCAGATACGCAGTATTTT,CASSEAGGLADTQYF
15,TRBJ2-5,NA,TRBV27,many,TGTGCCAGCAGTTTAAGTTGGGGGAAACAAGAGACCCAGTACTTC,CASSLSWGKQETQYF
11,TRBJ2-5,NA,TRBV28,NA,TGTGCCAGCGGGGGCCGGGAGACCCAGTACTTC,CASGGRETQYF
17,TRBJ2-6,NA,TRBV9,once,TGTGCCAGCAGCGAGGGACCGTCCAGCTCTGGGGCCAACGTCCTGACTTTC,CASSEGPSSSGANVLTF
15,TRBJ2-7,NA,TRBV29-1,NA,TGCAGCGTTGAAGTTGAAGGGGTTAATCGGGACGAGCAGTACTTC,CSVEVEGVNRDEQYF
13,TRBJ2-5,NA,TRBV28,many,TGTGCCAGCAACCCACTAGATGCTGAGACCCAGTACTTC,CASNPLDAETQYF
15,TRBJ1-4,NA,TRBV7-9,many,TGTGCCAGCAGCTTAGGTCGACGGAACAATGAAAAACTGTTTTTT,CASSLGRRNNEKLFF
13,TRBJ1-1,TRBD1,TRBV3-1,many,TGTGCCAGCAGCCTACAGGGGGGGGGTGAAGCTTTCTTT,CASSLQGGGEAFF
15,TRBJ1-1,NA,TRBV20-1,many,TGCAGTGCTAGAGATCTAAAGGGAGGACCTACTGAAGCTTTCTTT,CSARDLKGGPTEAFF
14,TRBJ2-3,NA,TRBV12-3/TRBV12-4,many,TGTGCCAGCAGTTTATCCCACCCGACAGATACGCAGTATTTT,CASSLSHPTDTQYF
12,TRBJ1-2,NA,TRBV24-1,many,TGTGCCACCAGTGATTTAGGGCAGGGCTACACCTTC,CATSDLGQGYTF
16,TRBJ1-1,NA,TRBV4-1,few,TGCGCCAGCAGCCCTGGAGAGGGACGGGAGAACACTGAAGCTTTCTTT,CASSPGEGRENTEAFF
18,TRBJ2-5,TRBD2,TRBV10-2,NA,TGCGCCAGCAGTGAGTCCGCTAGCGGGACTTTCCCAGTGGAGACCCAGTACTTC,CASSESASGTFPVETQYF
13,TRBJ1-1,NA,TRBV10-3,NA,TGTGCCATCAGTGATTGGGGGGACACTGAAGCTTTCTTT,CAISDWGDTEAFF
13,TRBJ2-3,NA,TRBV28,many,TGTGCCAGCAAATCTCCTAGCACAGATACGCAGTATTTT,CASKSPSTDTQYF
17,TRBJ2-2,TRBD2,TRBV24-1,NA,TGTGCCACCAGTGATTTTCGCCAGGCCGGGAGGACCGGGGAGCTGTTTTTT,CATSDFRQAGRTGELFF
16,TRBJ1-3,NA,TRBV2,many,TGTGCCAGCATTCGCCGACACCACCTCTCTGGAAACACCATATATTTT,CASIRRHHLSGNTIYF
13,TRBJ2-1,TRBD2,TRBV10-3,many,TGTGCCGTCGACACTAGCGGGAGGAATGAGCAGTTCTTC,CAVDTSGRNEQFF
14,TRBJ2-2,NA,TRBV12-3/TRBV12-4,many,TGTGCCAGCAGTTACGGGGCGCGCACCGGGGAGCTGTTTTTT,CASSYGARTGELFF
13,TRBJ2-1,NA,TRBV24-1,many,TGTGCCACCAGTGATGGGAGTTACAATGAGCAGTTCTTC,CATSDGSYNEQFF
15,TRBJ2-2,TRBD2,TRBV27,many,TGTGCCAGCAGTAGCTTAGCGGGACGGGACGGGGAGCTGTTTTTT,CASSSLAGRDGELFF
12,TRBJ2-5,NA,TRBV12-3/TRBV12-4,many,TGTGCCAGCAGCCGACAGGAAGAGACCCAGTACTTC,CASSRQEETQYF
17,TRBJ2-3,TRBD2,TRBV6-4,NA,TGTGCCAGCAGTGACTCGTGGACTAGCGTCATCCAAGATACGCAGTATTTT,CASSDSWTSVIQDTQYF
15,TRBJ2-7,NA,TRBV28,few,TGTGCCAGCAGTTTATTTCAGTCGATTTCCTACGAGCAGTACTTC,CASSLFQSISYEQYF